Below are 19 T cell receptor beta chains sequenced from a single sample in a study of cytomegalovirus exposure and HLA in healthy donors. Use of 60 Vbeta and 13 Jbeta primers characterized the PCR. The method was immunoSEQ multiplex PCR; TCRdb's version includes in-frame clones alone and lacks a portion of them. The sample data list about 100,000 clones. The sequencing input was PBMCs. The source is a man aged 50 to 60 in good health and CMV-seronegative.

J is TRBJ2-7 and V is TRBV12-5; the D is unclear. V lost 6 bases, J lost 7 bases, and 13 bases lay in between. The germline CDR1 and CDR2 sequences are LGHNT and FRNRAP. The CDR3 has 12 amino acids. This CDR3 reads CASGRHMEEQYF. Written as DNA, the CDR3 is TGTGCTAGTGGAAGACATATGGAAGAGCAGTACTTC.

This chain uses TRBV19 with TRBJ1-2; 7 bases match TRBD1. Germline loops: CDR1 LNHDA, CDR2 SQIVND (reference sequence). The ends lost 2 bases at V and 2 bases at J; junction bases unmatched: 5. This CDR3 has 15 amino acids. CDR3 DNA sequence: TGTGCCAGTAGTATATCCTCGGGACAGAACTATGGCTACACCTTC. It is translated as CASSISSGQNYGYTF.

The CDR3 loop is CAWSPTVHYEQYF. CDR3 coding DNA: TGTGCCTGGAGCCCTACAGTACACTACGAGCAGTACTTC. J is TRBJ2-7 and V is TRBV30; D not resolved. The CDR3 has 13 amino acids. The V and J ends lost 3 bases and 3 bases respectively, with 12 bases between them. Germline V lookup: CDR1 GTSNPN, CDR2 SVGIG (reference sequence).

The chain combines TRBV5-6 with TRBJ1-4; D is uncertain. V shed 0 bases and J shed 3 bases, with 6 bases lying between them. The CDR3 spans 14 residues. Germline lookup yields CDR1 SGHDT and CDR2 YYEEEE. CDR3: CASSLVQSNEKLFF. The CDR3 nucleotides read TGTGCCAGCAGCTTGGTTCAGTCTAATGAAAAACTGTTTTTT. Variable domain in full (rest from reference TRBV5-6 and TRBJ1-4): DAGVTQSPTHLIKTRGQQVTLRCSPKSGHDTVSWYQQALGQGPQFIFQYYEEEERQRGNFPDRFSGHQFPNYSSELNVNALLLGDSALYLCASSLVQSNEKLFFGSGTQLSVL.

The CDR3 protein is CASSQGQLGKTQYF. The CDR3 DNA is TGTGCCAGCAGCCAGGGGCAGTTGGGGAAGACCCAGTACTTC. The chain joins TRBV6-5 to TRBJ2-5, with a weak D call TRBD1 (6 bases). CDR3 length: 14 amino acids. Germline V CDR1 and CDR2: MNHEY, SVGAGI. The V end was cut by 6 bases, the J end by 6 bases, with 17 bases between.

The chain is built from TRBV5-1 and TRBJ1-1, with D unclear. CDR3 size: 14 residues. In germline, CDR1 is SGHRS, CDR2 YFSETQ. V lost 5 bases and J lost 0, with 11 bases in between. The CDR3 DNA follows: TGCGCCAGCAGGGAGGCCAGTATGAACACTGAAGCTTTCTTT. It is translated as CASREASMNTEAFF. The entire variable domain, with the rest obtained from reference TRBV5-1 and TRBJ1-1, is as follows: KAGVTQTPRYLIKTRGQQVTLSCSPISGHRSVSWYQQTPGQGLQFLFEYFSETQRNKGNFPGRFSGRQFSNSRSEMNVSTLELGDSALYLCASREASMNTEAFFGQGTRLTVV.

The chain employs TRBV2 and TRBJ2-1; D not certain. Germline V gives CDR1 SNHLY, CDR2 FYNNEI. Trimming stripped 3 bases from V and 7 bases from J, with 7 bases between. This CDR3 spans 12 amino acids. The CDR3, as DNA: TGTGCCAGCAGTGATGCGGCGAATGAGCAGTTCTTC. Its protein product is CASSDAANEQFF.

For the CDR3, the DNA is TGTGCCAGCAGCCCCTACAGGGCGGGCAATGAAAAACTGTTTTTT. Protein sequence: CASSPYRAGNEKLFF. The chain couples TRBV7-2 to TRBJ1-4, with D possibly matching TRBD1 (6 bases). The CDR3 extends over 15 amino acids. The germline gives CDR1 SGHTA, CDR2 FQGNSA. Trimming took 5 bases from V and 5 from J, leaving 15 bases between them.

The DNA of the CDR3 is TGCGCCAGCAGCTCCCATCCAAGCGCCAGCTCCTACAATGAGCAGTTCTTC. Translation gives CASSSHPSASSYNEQFF. The chain has TRBV5-1 and TRBJ2-1; no definite D call. The CDR3 is 17 amino acids. V dropped 3 bases and J dropped 0 bases, with 16 bases sitting between them. Looked up from germline, CDR1 is SGHRS and CDR2 is YFSETQ.

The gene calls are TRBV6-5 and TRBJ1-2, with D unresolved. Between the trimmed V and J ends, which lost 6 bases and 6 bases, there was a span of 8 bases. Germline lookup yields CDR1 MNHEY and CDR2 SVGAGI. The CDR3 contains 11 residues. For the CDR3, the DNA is TGTGCCAGCAGCAACCAGAATGGCTACACCTTC. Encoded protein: CASSNQNGYTF.

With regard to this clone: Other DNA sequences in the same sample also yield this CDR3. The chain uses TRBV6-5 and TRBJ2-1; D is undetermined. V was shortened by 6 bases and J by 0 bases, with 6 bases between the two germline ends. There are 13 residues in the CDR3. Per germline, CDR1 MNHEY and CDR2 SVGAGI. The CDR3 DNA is TGTGCCAGCAGCCGGAGCTCCTACAATGAGCAGTTCTTC. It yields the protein CASSRSSYNEQFF.

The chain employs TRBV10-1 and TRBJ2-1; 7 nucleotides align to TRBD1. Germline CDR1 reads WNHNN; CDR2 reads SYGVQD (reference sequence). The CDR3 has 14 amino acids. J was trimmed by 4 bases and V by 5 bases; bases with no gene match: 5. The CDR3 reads CASSLGTAYNEQFF. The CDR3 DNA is TGCGCCAGCAGTCTCGGGACAGCTTACAATGAGCAGTTCTTC.

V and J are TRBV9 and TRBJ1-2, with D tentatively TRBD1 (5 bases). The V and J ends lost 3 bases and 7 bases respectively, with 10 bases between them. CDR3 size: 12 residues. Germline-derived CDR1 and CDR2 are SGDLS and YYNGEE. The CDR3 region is CASSGTFGGYTF. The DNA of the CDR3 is TGTGCCAGCAGCGGGACATTTGGTGGCTACACCTTC.

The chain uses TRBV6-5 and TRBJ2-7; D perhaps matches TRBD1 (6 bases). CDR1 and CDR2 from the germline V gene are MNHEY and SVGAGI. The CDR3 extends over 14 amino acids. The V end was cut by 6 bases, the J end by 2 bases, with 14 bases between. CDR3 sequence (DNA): TGTGCCAGCAGGGGACACCCCACACCCTACGAGCAGTACTTC. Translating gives CASRGHPTPYEQYF.

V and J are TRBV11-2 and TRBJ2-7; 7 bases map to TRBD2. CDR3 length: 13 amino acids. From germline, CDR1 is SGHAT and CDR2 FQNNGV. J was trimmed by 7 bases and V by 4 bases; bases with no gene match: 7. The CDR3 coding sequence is TGTGCCAGCAGCTCTCCGGGACTAAGGGAGCAGTACTTC. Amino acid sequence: CASSSPGLREQYF.

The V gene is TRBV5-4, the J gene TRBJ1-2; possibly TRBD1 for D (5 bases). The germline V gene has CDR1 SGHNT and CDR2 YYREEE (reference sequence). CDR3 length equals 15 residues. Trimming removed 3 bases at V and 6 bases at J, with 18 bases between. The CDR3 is CASSWGMVQRDGYTF. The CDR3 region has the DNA TGTGCCAGCAGCTGGGGGATGGTTCAGCGGGATGGCTACACCTTC.

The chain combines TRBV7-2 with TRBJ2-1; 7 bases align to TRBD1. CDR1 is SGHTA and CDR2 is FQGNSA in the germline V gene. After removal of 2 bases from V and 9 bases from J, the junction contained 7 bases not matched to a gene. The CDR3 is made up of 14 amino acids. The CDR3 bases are TGTGCCAGCAGCTTATTCCGACAGGGTACTGAGCAGTTCTTC. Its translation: CASSLFRQGTEQFF.

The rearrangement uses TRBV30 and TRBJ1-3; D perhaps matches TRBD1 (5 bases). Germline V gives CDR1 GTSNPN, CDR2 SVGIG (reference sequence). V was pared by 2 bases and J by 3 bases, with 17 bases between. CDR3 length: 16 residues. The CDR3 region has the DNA TGTGCCTGGAGTCCCGGGGGGTTAAGAGATGGAAACACCATATATTTT. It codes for CAWSPGGLRDGNTIYF.

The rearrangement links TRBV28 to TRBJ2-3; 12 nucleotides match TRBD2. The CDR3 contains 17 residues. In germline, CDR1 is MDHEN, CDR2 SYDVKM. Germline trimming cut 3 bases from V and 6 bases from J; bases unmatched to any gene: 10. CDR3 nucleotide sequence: TGTGCCAGCAGTTTGGGGGGACTAGCGGGCGTAACCGATACGCAGTATTTT. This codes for CASSLGGLAGVTDTQYF.